A selection of T cell receptor beta chains follows, all from one sample in a study of blood T cell repertoires in COVID-19. Assay used: immunoSEQ multiplex PCR; TCRdb lists only in-frame clones, some missing. The table has tens of thousands of clones, roughly 90% seen once. The sequenced material came from peripheral blood. Every receptor here comes from a human donor in a cohort sampled during active COVID-19. The CDR3 runs from the conserved cysteine through the conserved F or W. The D gene is left open where the match is weak. Size is stated for part of the rows, as once, few or many counts, or as a class when the clone is expanded.

>TRBJ1-4|.|.|TRBV7-2
TGTGCCAGCAGCTTGCGGGGTTATAATGAAAAACTGTTTTTT
CASSLRGYNEKLFF
>TRBJ1-1|TRBD1|.|TRBV7-2
TGTGCCAGCAGCCCAAGACAGGGGGCGGGTCCGAACACTGAAGCTTTCTTT
CASSPRQGAGPNTEAFF
>TRBJ1-4|.|.|TRBV5-4
TGTGCCAGCAGCTTGTTGGGGGGAGGAACTAATGAAAAACTGTTTTTT
CASSLLGGGTNEKLFF
>TRBJ2-5|TRBD2|.|TRBV3-1/TRBV3-2
TGTGCCAGCAGCTTCCGGACTAGCGACGGGACCCAGTACTTC
CASSFRTSDGTQYF
>TRBJ1-6|TRBD1|.|TRBV11-2
TGTGCCAGCAGCACTCCGACAGGGCTGGGCGGTTCACCCCTCCACTTT
CASSTPTGLGGSPLHF
>TRBJ2-1|TRBD2|.|TRBV5-4
TGTGCCAGCAGCATTCCTAGCGGGGGGGCGGGCAATGAGCAGTTCTTC
CASSIPSGGAGNEQFF
>TRBJ2-3|TRBD2|.|TRBV7-2
TGTGCCAGCAGCTTAGCGAGTGACGGGGGGGCATATACGCAGTATTTT
CASSLASDGGAYTQYF
>TRBJ2-7|TRBD1|.|TRBV10-3
TGTGCCATCGGGCGGGGGACAGGGGGTGAGCAGTACTTC
CAIGRGTGGEQYF
>TRBJ1-3|.|.|TRBV29-1
TGCAGCGTCGGGGGGGGCTCTGGAAACACCATATATTTT
CSVGGGSGNTIYF
>TRBJ2-3|TRBD2|.|TRBV7-3
TGTGCCAGCAGCCAAAGCGGGGGGAAAGATACGCAGTATTTT
CASSQSGGKDTQYF
>TRBJ2-7|TRBD1|once|TRBV4-1
TGCGCCAGCAGCCAAGTTGAACCCCGGACAGGGCTCTCCTACGAGCAGTACTTC
CASSQVEPRTGLSYEQYF
>TRBJ2-5|TRBD2|.|TRBV11-2
TGTGCCAGCAGCTTAGATCGAATCGGGGGGAGGGAGACCCAGTACTTC
CASSLDRIGGRETQYF
>TRBJ2-5|TRBD2|.|TRBV13
TGTGCCAGCAGCTCCTACAACCCCCGACTAGCGGGGGGCCAAGAGACCCAGTACTTC
CASSSYNPRLAGGQETQYF
>TRBJ2-7|TRBD1|.|TRBV5-1
TGCGCCAGCTCCGACAGGGGGCGGAAGTACGAGCAGTACTTC
CASSDRGRKYEQYF
>TRBJ2-3|TRBD1|.|TRBV4-3
TGCGCCAGCAGCCAAGATCAAGGGACAGGGTTGGTATTT
CASSQDQGTGLVF
>TRBJ1-1|TRBD1|.|TRBV29-1
TGCAGCGCCAGGACAGGGCTGAACACTGAAGCTTTCTTT
CSARTGLNTEAFF
>TRBJ1-1|.|.|TRBV2
TGTGCCAGCAGTGAAGCGCGTCATTCGAACACTGAAGCTTTCTTT
CASSEARHSNTEAFF
>TRBJ2-5|TRBD2|.|TRBV7-2
TGTGCCAGCAAACCGGGGGGGGCCCAAGAGACCCAGTACTTC
CASKPGGAQETQYF
>TRBJ2-1|.|.|TRBV6-1
TGTGCCAGCAGTGAGGGACTCCTCTATCCCGAGCAGTTCTTC
CASSEGLLYPEQFF
>TRBJ2-7|.|.|TRBV7-7
TGTGCTAGCAGCTTAGGCGCAGGGCCCACCTACGAGCAGTACTTC
CASSLGAGPTYEQYF
>TRBJ2-5|TRBD2|.|TRBV5-4
TGTGCCAGCAGCTTACGAGCGGGGGAGGAGACCCAGTACTTC
CASSLRAGEETQYF
>TRBJ2-1|TRBD2|.|TRBV2
TGTGCCAGCAGTGAAGCGGAGCTGGGGAGGGCCAGGTTCTTC
CASSEAELGRARFF
>TRBJ1-1|.|.|TRBV4-2
TGTGCCAGCAGCCGTAGGAGGGAAGGGACTGAAGCTTTCTTT
CASSRRREGTEAFF
>TRBJ2-5|TRBD2|few|TRBV7-2
TGTGCCAGCAGCTTAGTATGGCGGGGGGAACTCCACTTC
CASSLVWRGELHF
>TRBJ1-1|TRBD1|.|TRBV19
TGTGCCAGTATTCACCGGGACAGGGGGGACACTGAAGCTTTCTTT
CASIHRDRGDTEAFF
>TRBJ1-2|TRBD1|.|TRBV11-2
TGTGCCAGCAGCTCGCAGACAGGGGGTGGCTACACCTTC
CASSSQTGGGYTF
>TRBJ1-2|TRBD1|.|TRBV5-1
TGCGCCAGCAGCATGGGACAGTCGTATGGCTACACCTTC
CASSMGQSYGYTF
>TRBJ2-1|.|.|TRBV7-9
TGTGCCAGCAGCTTAAGTACTAGCAGGAATGAGCAGTTCTTC
CASSLSTSRNEQFF
>TRBJ2-5|TRBD2|once|TRBV6-5
TGTGCCAGCAGAACGGGGGGTTCGGAGACCCAGTACTTC
CASRTGGSETQYF
>TRBJ2-7|.|.|TRBV5-1
TGCGCCAGCAGCTTGGTGACACCTCCCTACGAGCAGTACTTC
CASSLVTPPYEQYF
>TRBJ2-7|TRBD1|.|TRBV7-6
TGTGCCAGCAGCCCGGATGACAGGGGGCGCAACTACGAGCAGTACTTC
CASSPDDRGRNYEQYF
>TRBJ1-3|.|.|TRBV19
TGTGCCAGTAGTATAGGTCTACCTGGAAACACCATATATTTT
CASSIGLPGNTIYF
>TRBJ1-1|.|.|TRBV27
TGTGCCAGCAACAGGCAGGGGCCGAACACTGAAGCTTTCTTT
CASNRQGPNTEAFF
>TRBJ2-5|TRBD2|.|TRBV2
TGTGCCAGCGGCCGGACTAGCGGGGGGGAAGACTTC
CASGRTSGGEDF
>TRBJ2-2|.|.|TRBV18
TGTGCCAGCTCACCACCGATGAGGGGGGGCAGCGCCGGGGAGCTGTTTTTT
CASSPPMRGGSAGELFF
>TRBJ1-5|.|.|TRBV27
TGTGCCAGCGGTGACAGCCCATATAGCAATCAGCCCCAGCATTTT
CASGDSPYSNQPQHF
>TRBJ1-3|TRBD1|.|TRBV6-1
TGTGCCAGCAGTGAGAACAGGGGGCTGGGAAACACCATATATTTT
CASSENRGLGNTIYF
>TRBJ1-1|.|.|TRBV6-1
TGTGCCAGCAGTGAAAGCGGCTATGAAGCTTTCTTT
CASSESGYEAFF
>TRBJ2-7|TRBD2|.|TRBV6-4
TGTGCCAGCAGTGAGGGACTAGCGGGGGGATCCCTCCCCTACGAGCAGTACTTC
CASSEGLAGGSLPYEQYF
>TRBJ2-7|.|.|TRBV28
TGTGCCAGCAGCCTAGGGGGGGGATCCTACGAGCAGTACTTC
CASSLGGGSYEQYF
>TRBJ2-5|.|.|TRBV12-3/TRBV12-4
TGTGCCAGCAGTACGACACAGTGGGAGACCCAGTACTTC
CASSTTQWETQYF
>TRBJ2-5|.|.|TRBV5-1
TGCGCCAGCAGCCTAGGGACAATACAAGAGACCCAGTACTTC
CASSLGTIQETQYF
>TRBJ2-5|.|.|TRBV18
TGTGCCAGCTCACCACTTCTCCGAGAGACCCAGTACTTC
CASSPLLRETQYF
>TRBJ1-4|.|.|TRBV5-4
TGTGCCAGCAGCTCACAGAGCCTTAATGAAAAACTGTTTTTT
CASSSQSLNEKLFF
>TRBJ2-5|.|.|TRBV12-3/TRBV12-4
TGTGCCAGCAGTTTTGGGGCAGGAGAGACCCAGTACTTC
CASSFGAGETQYF
>TRBJ1-4|TRBD1|.|TRBV6-1
TGTGCCAGCAGTGAAGGGACAGGGGCTGAAAAACTGTTTTTT
CASSEGTGAEKLFF
>TRBJ1-1|.|.|TRBV7-2
TGTGCCAGCAGCCCCACAAGGAACACTGAAGCTTTCTTT
CASSPTRNTEAFF
>TRBJ2-3|.|.|TRBV6-5
TGTGCCAGCAGTTACTCGACAGTCACAGATACGCAGTATTTT
CASSYSTVTDTQYF
>TRBJ1-1|.|.|TRBV2
TGTGCCAGCAGGGGAGGCGGCAGATTGAACACTGAAGCTTTCTTT
CASRGGGRLNTEAFF
>TRBJ2-7|TRBD2|.|TRBV28
TGTGCCAGCAGTTCACCGAGTAGCGGGGGGTCCTACGAGCAGTACTTC
CASSSPSSGGSYEQYF
>TRBJ2-7|.|.|TRBV5-1
TGCGCCAGCAGTTCCAGACTTGATCCCTACGAGCAGTACTTC
CASSSRLDPYEQYF
>TRBJ2-7|.|.|TRBV21-1
TGTGCCAGCAGCAAATGTTCCAGTTTCGACGAGCAGTACTTC
CASSKCSSFDEQYF
>TRBJ2-2|.|.|TRBV5-4
TGTGCCAGCAGCTTGGGGGGGCCCGCGACCGGGGAGCTGTTTTTT
CASSLGGPATGELFF
>TRBJ2-1|TRBD2|.|TRBV10-2
TGCGCCAGCAGTGAGACCCATACTAGCGGGGCCTACAATGAGCAGTTCTTC
CASSETHTSGAYNEQFF
>TRBJ2-5|TRBD2|.|TRBV9
TGTGCCAGCCGCGGCTACGGACTCGCGGGGGGCGGACGGGGGCAAGAGACCCAGTACTTC
CASRGYGLAGGGRGQETQYF